Sequencing of this TCR beta chain was carried out in a study of blood T cell repertoires in COVID-19. Across the study: COVID-19 samples collected from the United States, Italy and Spain covered acute and convalescent phases.

The table lists this clone with a few counts. As originally analysed: Amplification of reference gene primers provided the estimated nucleated cell counts. Method: immunoSEQ multiplex PCR; TCRdb's copy keeps in-frame clones and lacks some. V and J calls and clone size come straight from that table; D and trimming were deduced from the DNA. The table records around 250,000 clones, 84% of them present only once. V lost 7 bases to trimming and J lost 1 base, with 7 bases between them. The length of the CDR3 is 12 residues. The V gene's germline CDR1 is MNHEY and CDR2 SVGAGI. The sequenced sample was peripheral blood. The receptor was derived from a man aged 50 to 60 with active or convalescent COVID-19. The chain uses TRBV6-5 and TRBJ1-1, with no clear D. In DNA, the CDR3 is TGTGCCAGCACCCGAGAGAACACTGAAGCTTTCTTT. Translating gives CASTRENTEAFF.